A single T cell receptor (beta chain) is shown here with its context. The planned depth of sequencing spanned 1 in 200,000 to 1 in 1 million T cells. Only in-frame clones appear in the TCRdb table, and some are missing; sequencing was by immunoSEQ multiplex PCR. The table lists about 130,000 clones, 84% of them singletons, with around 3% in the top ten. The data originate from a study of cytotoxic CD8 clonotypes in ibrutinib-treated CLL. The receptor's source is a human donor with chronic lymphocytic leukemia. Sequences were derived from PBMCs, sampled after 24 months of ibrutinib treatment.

The CDR3 sequence: CASSLGAGWSGNTIYF. The CDR3 coding sequence is TGTGCCAGCAGCTTAGGGGCGGGATGGTCTGGAAACACCATATATTTT. This chain connects TRBV7-6 to TRBJ1-3; D ambiguous. The V end was cut by 1 base, the J end by 1 base, with 11 bases between. Germline V CDR1 and CDR2: SGHVS, FNYEAQ. This CDR3 comprises 16 residues.